This T cell receptor (beta chain) emerged from a study of blood T cell repertoires in COVID-19. Authors' methods: Researchers report that nucleated cell counts were estimated from reference gene primer amplification. Generated by immunoSEQ multiplex PCR, the TCRdb table keeps only in-frame clones and is missing some. From that table come the V and J calls and clone size; the DNA was used to work out D and trimming. The table has about 76,000 clones, 75% to 90% seen once; the top ten hold roughly 19%. From germline, CDR1 is SEHNR and CDR2 FQNEAQ (reference sequence). The trim removed 5 bases at V and 4 bases at J, leaving 9 bases unmatched. The CDR3 covers 15 residues.

This chain joins TRBV7-9 and TRBJ2-3; TRBD2 matches 7 bases. The sample comprised peripheral blood. The source is a human donor in a cohort sampled during active COVID-19. The CDR3 region has the DNA TGTGCCAGCAGCAGCCCCGGACTAGGGGCAGATACGCAGTATTTT. Its translation: CASSSPGLGADTQYF.